This TCR beta chain appears in the sequencing data of a study of CD4 T cells in relation to SARS-CoV-2 and coronaviruses (dated by TCRdb to 2020 to 2022). For the study in its entirety: The full convalescent cohort of 12 patients had a median age of around 38 years, ranging from roughly 21 to 80 years. Among the approximately 12 convalescent patients, 8 males and 4 females were included, and two of the subjects were Hispanic. HLA restriction was mapped for shared crossreactive spike epitopes using patient-derived lymphoblastoid cell lines. At the level of individual TCR clonotypes, the study measured memory CD4+ T cell crossreactivity between SARS-CoV-2 spike protein and common cold coronavirus spike proteins. The Adaptive Biotechnologies TCR-sequencing kit was used for samples from a few pre-COVID donors and for the naive versus memory experiments, whereas the other data were Illumina-based. Expansion assays from other donors in the study were sequenced with a different, Illumina-based TCR-beta assay. Results and caveats for the whole study, not just this receptor: Naive versus memory sequencing indicated the assay detects memory recall responses rather than primary responses primed during culture. Since the crossreactivity analysis centred on spike protein, crossreactivity against other viral proteins was not assessed. No donor contributed both pre-pandemic and post-infection samples, which limited tracing the source of pre-existing responses. Significantly weaker SARS-CoV-2-driven expansion was shown by crossreactive clones than by monoreactive clones, consistent with antigenic imprinting. The study was limited by small numbers of patients and tested TCRs. Approximately 60% of donors had memory CD4+ clonotypes that crossrecognized SARS-CoV-2 and at least one common cold coronavirus spike.

V lost 7 bases and J lost 7 bases, and the count of bases not matched to a germline gene is 15. The germline V gene specifies SNHLY as CDR1 and FYNNEI as CDR2. The CDR3 measures 15 amino acids from cysteine to phenylalanine. The sequence is cut down to CDR3 DNA, 45 bases in frame from base 1. As for this clone: The clone's antigen remains unknown. No per-base quality is available; no much larger clone lies one base away.

Naive and memory CD4+ T cells were separated from cryopreserved PBMCs through CD4 enrichment, which was followed by EasySep naive CD4+ T cell enrichment. Ficoll-Paque PLUS gradient centrifugation was used to isolate PBMCs from leukapheresis product or whole blood. The PBMCs went either fresh into the expansion assay or into cryopreservation at -140 degrees C. The QIAamp Micro DNA Kit was used to extract genomic DNA from the CD4+ T cells. Uncultured naive and memory CD4+ T cell DNA received deep-resolution immunoSEQ TCR-beta sequencing. As for the authors' bioinformatics: During preprocessing, nonproductive sequences were removed, as were CDR3s that did not start with C, did not end with F or W, or were shorter than 7 amino acids. Cultured and uncultured naive and memory CD4+ repertoires were searched for CDR3s previously identified as spike- and CEF-reactive. After three terminal residues were trimmed from each end, CDR3 homology was quantified as pairwise Levenshtein distance using the stringdist R package. The clones in this table, taken by TCRdb from immuneACCESS, are in-frame only. Not every clone is retained; where verified, under half of the shortfall comes from an unresolved V gene, and the cause of the rest is unknown. The V and J calls and the clone size are those of that table, but D and trimming were determined from the DNA. The sample includes roughly 36,000 clones, with 75% to 90% observed a single time. The top ten hold approximately 3.1% of the sample.

The sequenced sample was memory CD4+ T cells from PBMCs. The intended sense of this specimen's cell subset or site label: memory (non-naive) CD4+ T cells. This TCR was recovered from an adult with COVID-19. This chain joins TRBV2 to TRBJ2-5; 7 bases in the junction line up with TRBD2. The CDR3 protein sequence reads: CASNSQGSGGGTQYF. The nucleotide sequence reads TGTGCCAGCAATTCCCAGGGCTCGGGGGGAGGGACCCAGTACTTC.